This T cell receptor (beta chain) originates from a study of persistence of HIV-infected CD4 T cells. Study summary: Up to 180 mL blood was drawn at multiple time points; two donors had single-time leukapheresis. Study outcomes and limitations: Compared with CD3/CD28-stimulated cells, CMV- and Gag-responding cells showed lower TCRbeta richness.

For this clone: The antigen remains undetermined.

From germline, CDR1 is SGHKS and CDR2 YYEKEE (reference sequence). The CDR3 consists of 13 residues. V gave up 3 bases and J gave up 1 base, with 7 bases separating them. The libraries were made with immunoSEQ version 4 in survey mode. Genomic DNA was diluted to around 10 ng/uL, up to roughly 1 ug per sample. Profiling relied on immunoSEQ multiplex PCR, and the TCRdb table lists in-frame clones only, not all of them. The table lists roughly 34,000 clones, 82% of them singletons. Stimulation used about 9.2 ug/mL lysate from CMV-infected fibroblasts. CD40L-negative CD69-negative CD45RO-high memory CD4+ T cells were sorted as populations depleted of antigen-responding cells.

The chain employs TRBV5-5 and TRBJ1-1, with D uncertain. The clonotype originates from an adult woman with HIV who was CMV-seropositive. Sequencing was performed on CD4+ T cells sorted from PBMCs after roughly 18-hour stimulation, taken from a patient who received antiretroviral therapy. The CDR3 nucleotides are TGTGCCAGCAGCTGGGCCCAGAACACTGAAGCTTTCTTT. Translation: CASSWAQNTEAFF.